These T cell receptor beta chains were read from a single sample in a study of blood T cell repertoires in COVID-19. The table came from immunoSEQ multiplex PCR; TCRdb's copy has only in-frame clones and leaves some out. The sample has nearly 110,000 clones; approximately 88% are singletons. Sequencing input: peripheral blood. Source of these receptors: a human donor in a cohort sampled during active COVID-19. Each CDR3 is given with its conserved first and last residue. The D gene is left open where the match is weak. A clone size is listed for some rows: how often the clone was seen (once, few, many), or a class if it is expanded.

d_call	v_call	clone_size	j_call	cdr3_aa	cdr3_nt
TRBD1	TRBV19	NA	TRBJ1-2	CASSSRTGAGYTF	TGTGCCAGTAGTTCCCGGACAGGGGCTGGCTACACCTTC
NA	TRBV9	NA	TRBJ1-2	CASSVGGRDPYGYTF	TGTGCCAGCAGCGTAGGGGGCAGGGATCCTTATGGCTACACCTTC
TRBD2	TRBV20-1	NA	TRBJ2-1	CSALAGAGQFF	TGCAGTGCTCTAGCGGGAGCGGGTCAGTTCTTC
NA	TRBV30	NA	TRBJ2-1	CAWSVRDWQFF	TGTGCCTGGAGTGTACGGGACTGGCAGTTCTTC
TRBD2	TRBV19	NA	TRBJ2-1	CASSRTSGSYNEQFF	TGTGCCAGTAGTAGGACTAGCGGGAGCTACAATGAGCAGTTCTTC
TRBD1	TRBV7-8	NA	TRBJ1-2	CASSLTQGLGYTF	TGTGCCAGCAGCTTGACACAGGGGCTTGGCTACACCTTC
TRBD1	TRBV5-4	NA	TRBJ2-1	CASSSGQGAVYNEQFF	TGTGCCAGCAGCTCGGGACAGGGGGCCGTATACAATGAGCAGTTCTTC
NA	TRBV2	NA	TRBJ2-3	CASSASIPSTDTQYF	TGTGCCAGCAGTGCTAGCATACCTAGCACAGATACGCAGTATTTT
NA	TRBV3-1/TRBV3-2	NA	TRBJ1-1	CASSDTEAFF	TGTGCCAGCTCGGACACTGAAGCTTTCTTT
NA	TRBV11-2	many	TRBJ1-1	CASRLGQLNTEAFF	TGTGCCAGCAGGCTAGGACAGTTGAACACTGAAGCTTTCTTT
NA	TRBV2	NA	TRBJ2-3	CAGQLGVELGTQYF	TGTGCCGGACAGTTAGGGGTGGAATTGGGTACGCAGTATTTT
TRBD2	TRBV10-3	NA	TRBJ2-7	CAISTSGGGNEQYF	TGTGCCATCAGCACTAGCGGGGGGGGTAACGAGCAGTACTTC
NA	TRBV4-2	NA	TRBJ1-2	CASSQDRSLGYTF	TGTGCCAGCAGCCAAGACAGGTCCCTAGGCTACACCTTC
TRBD2	TRBV19	once	TRBJ2-5	CASSQRERETQYF	TGTGCCAGTAGTCAGCGGGAGAGGGAGACCCAGTACTTC
TRBD1	TRBV19	NA	TRBJ1-6	CASRDRGPSPLHF	TGTGCCAGTCGCGACAGGGGGCCTTCACCCCTCCACTTT
NA	TRBV7-2	NA	TRBJ1-4	CASSLEQFNEKLFF	TGTGCCAGCAGCTTAGAACAGTTTAATGAAAAACTGTTTTTT
TRBD2	TRBV10-3	NA	TRBJ2-1	CAISGTSVSYNEQFF	TGTGCCATCAGTGGGACTAGCGTGTCCTACAATGAGCAGTTCTTC
NA	TRBV12-3/TRBV12-4	few	TRBJ2-2	CASSFVPGELFF	TGTGCCAGCAGTTTCGTTCCCGGGGAGCTGTTTTTT
NA	TRBV5-8	NA	TRBJ2-3	CASRNSGTYAQYF	TGTGCCAGCAGAAACTCCGGGACTTACGCGCAGTATTTT
NA	TRBV5-6	NA	TRBJ1-6	CASSLAQGGNSPLHF	TGTGCCAGCAGCTTGGCCCAGGGTGGTAATTCACCCCTCCACTTT
NA	TRBV9	NA	TRBJ2-3	CASSVEPDGNLDTQYF	TGTGCCAGCAGCGTAGAGCCGGACGGGAATCTTGATACGCAGTATTTT
TRBD2	TRBV19	NA	TRBJ2-7	CASSPRLAGVSLEQYF	TGTGCCAGTAGTCCTCGACTAGCGGGAGTCTCGCTCGAGCAGTACTTC
TRBD2	TRBV5-1	NA	TRBJ2-3	CASSLVLAGTDTQYF	TGCGCCAGCAGCTTGGTACTAGCGGGGACAGATACGCAGTATTTT
TRBD1	TRBV19	NA	TRBJ2-2	CASNPRDRGWTGELFF	TGTGCCAGCAACCCCCGGGACAGGGGGTGGACCGGGGAGCTGTTTTTT
TRBD1	TRBV19	NA	TRBJ1-5	CASSIERGREQPQHF	TGTGCCAGTAGTATAGAAAGGGGGCGAGAACAGCCCCAGCATTTT
NA	TRBV11-1	NA	TRBJ1-1	CASSLRSAGNTEAFF	TGTGCCAGCAGCTTAAGGTCAGCAGGGAACACTGAAGCTTTCTTT
TRBD1	TRBV19	NA	TRBJ1-5	CASRPRDRVDQPQHF	TGTGCCAGTAGACCCCGGGACAGGGTAGATCAGCCCCAGCATTTT
TRBD1	TRBV5-4	NA	TRBJ1-1	CASSPGTGGPSTEAFF	TGTGCCAGCAGCCCCGGGACAGGGGGCCCGAGCACTGAAGCTTTCTTT
NA	TRBV7-2	NA	TRBJ2-2	CASSPRSRTVTGELFF	TGTGCCAGCAGTCCACGGAGTCGGACTGTCACCGGGGAGCTGTTTTTT